The 11 T cell receptor beta chains listed next were all sequenced from one sample in a study of graft-versus-host responses after intestinal transplantation. Sequencing used immunoSEQ multiplex PCR; TCRdb keeps in-frame clones, though not all of them. The table records fewer than 120,000 clones, roughly 93% of them present only once. Antigens for these TCRs are unknown. The material sequenced was unstimulated CD8+ T cells sorted from spleen or lymph node cells, taken before intestinal transplant. The receptors originated from a human donor who received an intestinal transplant.

The genes are TRBV5-6 and TRBJ2-1; 8 nucleotides agree with TRBD1. Germline values: CDR1 SGHDT, CDR2 YYEEEE. The V segment lost 0 bases and the J segment 2 bases; nucleotides outside the gene matches: 7. The CDR3 is 17 amino acids. The CDR3 DNA reads TGTGCCAGCAGCTTGGGAGGCAGGGGGCGCCCCTACAATGAGCAGTTCTTC. As protein: CASSLGGRGRPYNEQFF.

V gene TRBV2 combines with J gene TRBJ2-2, with 8 bases that match TRBD2. The germline gives CDR1 SNHLY, CDR2 FYNNEI. The CDR3 covers 16 residues. The trim removed 2 bases at V and 1 base at J, leaving 3 bases unmatched. This CDR3 reads CASSEYGRGNTGELFF. As DNA, the CDR3 is TGTGCCAGCAGTGAATACGGGAGGGGGAACACCGGGGAGCTGTTTTTT.

The chain joins TRBV7-9 to TRBJ2-7; D unresolved. Germline V lookup: CDR1 SEHNR, CDR2 FQNEAQ (reference sequence). CDR3 length: 14 residues. V was trimmed by 1 base and J by 2 bases, leaving 9 bases between them. The CDR3 is CASSLEGPPYEQYF. The CDR3, as DNA: TGTGCCAGCAGCTTAGAGGGTCCCCCCTACGAGCAGTACTTC.

The rearrangement uses TRBV2 and TRBJ2-7, with 10 bases fitting TRBD2. This CDR3 has 14 residues. V was pared by 6 bases and J by 0 bases, with 2 bases of the junction left unmatched. Looked up from germline, CDR1 is SNHLY and CDR2 is FYNNEI. CDR3 sequence: CASSWTSGSYEQYF. CDR3 nucleotides: TGTGCCAGCAGCTGGACTAGCGGCTCCTACGAGCAGTACTTC.

Comment on this clone: The same CDR3 also results from other DNA sequences found in this sample. This chain uses TRBV5-1 with TRBJ2-1, with 11 bases that match TRBD2. V dropped 4 bases and J dropped 1; count of bases not matched to a gene: 4. The CDR3 covers 16 residues. The germline V gene encodes CDR1 SGHRS and CDR2 YFSETQ. The CDR3 DNA reads as TGCGCCAGCAGCCTGAGACTAGCGGGATCCTACAATGAGCAGTTCTTC. This gives the protein CASSLRLAGSYNEQFF. The full variable domain, rest sourced from reference TRBV5-1 and TRBJ2-1, is KAGVTQTPRYLIKTRGQQVTLSCSPISGHRSVSWYQQTPGQGLQFLFEYFSETQRNKGNFPGRFSGRQFSNSRSEMNVSTLELGDSALYLCASSLRLAGSYNEQFFGPGTRLTVL.

This sequence joins TRBV13 and TRBJ2-1; D may be TRBD2 (6 bases). V was trimmed by 6 bases and J by 0 bases, leaving 12 bases between them. The CDR3 contains 15 residues. The germline V gene encodes CDR1 PRHDT and CDR2 FYEKMQ (reference sequence). The DNA for the CDR3 is TGTGCCAGCAGTACCGGGACTCTCTCCTACAATGAGCAGTTCTTC. It specifies CASSTGTLSYNEQFF.

Regarding this clone: The CDR3 does not close with the conserved phenylalanine or tryptophan, likely indicating a read error. No DNA is shown, since the ends of the CDR3 on it are uncertain; the CDR3 is the one TCRdb lists. The chain couples TRBV18 to TRBJ1-4; the table names TRBD1, a call not compared with the DNA. CDR1 is KGHSH, CDR2 LQKENI, per germline. The CDR3 is made up of 12 amino acids, end residues included. The CDR3 here is CASSPPMDRFFS.

This rearrangement joins TRBV19 to TRBJ2-1; 15 bases are shared with TRBD2. This CDR3 has 17 amino acids. The V gene's germline CDR1 is LNHDA and CDR2 SQIVND (reference sequence). With V trimmed by 3 bases and J by 7 bases, 7 bases remained unmatched. The CDR3 coding sequence is TGTGCCAGTAGTATGAGGGGACTAGCGGGAGGTTCGAATGAGCAGTTCTTC. Its translation is CASSMRGLAGGSNEQFF.

This sequence joins TRBV5-1 and TRBJ2-7, with D tentatively TRBD2 (5 bases). CDR1 SGHRS and CDR2 YFSETQ come from the germline V gene. V lost 0 bases and J 0 bases, leaving 7 bases between the germline ends. CDR3 length equals 14 residues. As DNA, the CDR3 is TGCGCCAGCAGCTTGGGGGAGAGCTCCTACGAGCAGTACTTC. Amino acid sequence: CASSLGESSYEQYF.

The chain joins TRBV2 to TRBJ1-2, with D uncertain. The CDR3 totals 13 residues. CDR1 and CDR2 (germline): SNHLY, FYNNEI. Deletions cut 8 bases from V and 4 bases from J, with 14 bases between. CDR3 sequence: CASDQTELYGYTF. The CDR3, as DNA: TGTGCCAGCGATCAAACAGAGCTCTATGGCTACACCTTC.

In this sample, this clone turned up once. CDR3 bases: TGCGCCAGCAGCGGCCGGACTAGCGGCCTTTACAATGAGCAGTTCTTC. Protein product: CASSGRTSGLYNEQFF. The V call is TRBV5-1, the J call TRBJ2-1; TRBD2 matches 10 bases. From germline, CDR1 is SGHRS and CDR2 YFSETQ. V was clipped by 4 bases and J by 4 bases; unmatched bases: 8. This CDR3 spans 16 amino acids.